These T cell receptor beta chains were read from a single sample in a study of blood T cell repertoires in COVID-19. Produced via immunoSEQ multiplex PCR; TCRdb's table is partial and in-frame only. This sample has hundreds of thousands of clones, with around 87% found just once. Source material: peripheral blood. These receptors were taken from a woman aged 45-65 years with COVID-19, enrolled during active disease. The CDR3 runs from the conserved cysteine through the conserved F or W. D genes are given only for firm matches. Where a row states a size, it is once, few, many or the class of an expanded clone; other rows omit it.

D gene: TRBD1; V gene: TRBV19; J gene: TRBJ1-1; clone size: .; CDR3 protein: CASRGDRTNTEAFF; CDR3 DNA: TGTGCCAGTAGGGGGGACAGGACAAACACTGAAGCTTTCTTT
D gene: TRBD1; V gene: TRBV5-4; J gene: TRBJ1-5; clone size: .; CDR3 protein: CASSLAGGQPQHF; CDR3 DNA: TGTGCCAGCAGCTTGGCAGGGGGTCAGCCCCAGCATTTT
D gene: TRBD2; V gene: TRBV11-2; J gene: TRBJ2-3; clone size: .; CDR3 protein: CASSSPLAGPMNF; CDR3 DNA: TGTGCCAGCAGCTCCCCCCTAGCGGGACCCATGAATTTT
D gene: .; V gene: TRBV7-3; J gene: TRBJ2-3; clone size: .; CDR3 protein: CASSTMPRDTQYF; CDR3 DNA: TGTGCCAGCAGCACCATGCCACGGGATACGCAGTATTTT
D gene: .; V gene: TRBV27; J gene: TRBJ2-3; clone size: .; CDR3 protein: CASSLRSSTDTQYF; CDR3 DNA: TGTGCCAGCAGTTTACGGTCCAGCACAGATACGCAGTATTTT
D gene: TRBD1; V gene: TRBV6-5; J gene: TRBJ2-7; clone size: .; CDR3 protein: CASGGQNSYEQYF; CDR3 DNA: TGTGCCAGCGGGGGACAGAACAGCTACGAGCAGTACTTC
D gene: .; V gene: TRBV7-9; J gene: TRBJ2-2; clone size: .; CDR3 protein: CASSLSNTGELFF; CDR3 DNA: TGTGCCAGCTCTCTCTCGAACACCGGGGAGCTGTTTTTT
D gene: .; V gene: TRBV6-6; J gene: TRBJ1-5; clone size: .; CDR3 protein: CASSYRVEGNQPQHF; CDR3 DNA: TGTGCCAGCAGTTACAGGGTGGAGGGCAATCAGCCCCAGCATTTT
D gene: TRBD1; V gene: TRBV7-3; J gene: TRBJ2-2; clone size: .; CDR3 protein: CASSPPGQGNTGELFF; CDR3 DNA: TGTGCCAGCAGCCCACCGGGACAGGGGAACACCGGGGAGCTGTTTTTT
D gene: TRBD2; V gene: TRBV30; J gene: TRBJ2-5; clone size: .; CDR3 protein: CAWRQYGRAGGETQYF; CDR3 DNA: TGTGCCTGGAGACAGTACGGGAGGGCCGGAGGAGAGACCCAGTACTTC
D gene: .; V gene: TRBV27; J gene: TRBJ1-1; clone size: few; CDR3 protein: CASSSGQMNTEAFF; CDR3 DNA: TGTGCCAGCAGTTCAGGACAGATGAACACTGAAGCTTTCTTT
D gene: .; V gene: TRBV7-9; J gene: TRBJ2-2; clone size: .; CDR3 protein: CASSFTGTNTGELFF; CDR3 DNA: TGTGCCAGCAGCTTTACGGGTACGAACACCGGGGAGCTGTTTTTT
D gene: TRBD1; V gene: TRBV6-2/TRBV6-3; J gene: TRBJ1-1; clone size: .; CDR3 protein: CASSPRQGTNTEAFF; CDR3 DNA: TGTGCCAGCAGTCCCAGACAGGGGACGAACACTGAAGCTTTCTTT
D gene: TRBD2; V gene: TRBV7-2; J gene: TRBJ2-1; clone size: .; CDR3 protein: CASSSKISSASGSYNEQFF; CDR3 DNA: TGTGCCAGCAGCTCAAAGATTAGTTCGGCTAGCGGCTCCTACAATGAGCAGTTCTTC
D gene: .; V gene: TRBV7-2; J gene: TRBJ2-5; clone size: .; CDR3 protein: CASSFPEGGSETQYF; CDR3 DNA: TGTGCCAGCAGCTTCCCAGAGGGTGGGTCAGAGACCCAGTACTTC
D gene: .; V gene: TRBV11-2; J gene: TRBJ2-3; clone size: .; CDR3 protein: CASSLGGPTDTQYF; CDR3 DNA: TGTGCCAGCAGCTTAGGAGGGCCTACAGATACGCAGTATTTT
D gene: .; V gene: TRBV5-6; J gene: TRBJ2-2; clone size: .; CDR3 protein: CASSLDRFRAGELFF; CDR3 DNA: TGTGCCAGCAGCTTGGACAGATTCCGAGCCGGGGAGCTGTTTTTT
D gene: TRBD1; V gene: TRBV6-5; J gene: TRBJ2-7; clone size: .; CDR3 protein: CASRGGQGNYEQYF; CDR3 DNA: TGTGCCAGCAGGGGAGGACAGGGTAATTACGAGCAGTACTTC
D gene: .; V gene: TRBV7-3; J gene: TRBJ2-7; clone size: .; CDR3 protein: CASGGQFYEQYF; CDR3 DNA: TGTGCCAGCGGCGGACAGTTCTACGAGCAGTACTTC
D gene: TRBD1; V gene: TRBV7-2; J gene: TRBJ1-5; clone size: once; CDR3 protein: CASSPRGQGPLPQHF; CDR3 DNA: TGTGCCAGCAGCCCCAGGGGACAGGGTCCCCTGCCCCAGCATTTT
D gene: .; V gene: TRBV4-3; J gene: TRBJ1-5; clone size: .; CDR3 protein: CASSQVRSDQPQHF; CDR3 DNA: TGCGCCAGCAGCCAAGTTCGGTCCGATCAGCCCCAGCATTTT
D gene: .; V gene: TRBV6-1; J gene: TRBJ1-4; clone size: once; CDR3 protein: CASSERPGQTNEKLFF; CDR3 DNA: TGTGCCAGCAGTGAACGCCCGGGACAAACTAATGAAAAACTGTTTTTT
D gene: .; V gene: TRBV7-9; J gene: TRBJ1-6; clone size: .; CDR3 protein: CASTPTEFVNSPLHF; CDR3 DNA: TGTGCCAGCACCCCGACTGAGTTTGTAAATTCACCCCTCCACTTT
D gene: TRBD1; V gene: TRBV11-3; J gene: TRBJ2-7; clone size: .; CDR3 protein: CASSYQGAEQYF; CDR3 DNA: TGTGCCAGCAGCTACCAGGGGGCCGAGCAGTACTTC
D gene: .; V gene: TRBV7-9; J gene: TRBJ2-7; clone size: .; CDR3 protein: CASSLSGGSYEQYF; CDR3 DNA: TGTGCCAGCAGCTTATCCGGCGGCTCCTACGAGCAGTACTTC
D gene: TRBD1; V gene: TRBV2; J gene: TRBJ2-7; clone size: once; CDR3 protein: CASVGTGFDEQYF; CDR3 DNA: TGTGCCAGCGTCGGGACAGGGTTCGACGAGCAGTACTTC
D gene: .; V gene: TRBV10-3; J gene: TRBJ1-1; clone size: .; CDR3 protein: CAISMTTQNTEAFF; CDR3 DNA: TGTGCCATCAGTATGACAACACAGAACACTGAAGCTTTCTTT
D gene: .; V gene: TRBV11-3; J gene: TRBJ2-5; clone size: .; CDR3 protein: CASSLELADKTQYF; CDR3 DNA: TGTGCCAGCAGCTTAGAACTAGCTGATAAGACCCAGTACTTC
D gene: TRBD1; V gene: TRBV10-2; J gene: TRBJ2-1; clone size: .; CDR3 protein: CASRETGARTGQQFF; CDR3 DNA: TGCGCCAGCAGGGAGACAGGGGCAAGAACGGGGCAGCAGTTCTTC
D gene: TRBD2; V gene: TRBV29-1; J gene: TRBJ2-7; clone size: .; CDR3 protein: CSVKGTTHWEQYF; CDR3 DNA: TGCAGCGTAAAAGGGACTACTCATTGGGAGCAGTACTTC
D gene: .; V gene: TRBV9; J gene: TRBJ1-4; clone size: .; CDR3 protein: CASSVGSRTNEKLFF; CDR3 DNA: TGTGCCAGCAGCGTAGGCAGCAGGACTAATGAAAAACTGTTTTTT
D gene: TRBD1; V gene: TRBV30; J gene: TRBJ1-5; clone size: .; CDR3 protein: CAWSPGTGGEQPQHF; CDR3 DNA: TGTGCCTGGAGTCCCGGAACAGGGGGTGAACAGCCCCAGCATTTT
D gene: .; V gene: TRBV7-3; J gene: TRBJ2-3; clone size: .; CDR3 protein: CASSLGFTDTQYF; CDR3 DNA: TGTGCCAGCAGCTTAGGCTTCACAGATACGCAGTATTTT
D gene: TRBD2; V gene: TRBV5-4; J gene: TRBJ2-7; clone size: .; CDR3 protein: CASSSGLAANYEQYF; CDR3 DNA: TGTGCCAGCAGCTCTGGACTAGCGGCAAACTACGAGCAGTACTTC
D gene: .; V gene: TRBV4-1; J gene: TRBJ2-1; clone size: .; CDR3 protein: CASSQGHFSEQFF; CDR3 DNA: TGCGCCAGCAGCCAAGGTCACTTTAGTGAGCAGTTCTTC
D gene: .; V gene: TRBV11-2; J gene: TRBJ2-1; clone size: .; CDR3 protein: CASSLSARGPYNEQFF; CDR3 DNA: TGTGCCAGCAGCTTAAGCGCCAGGGGACCCTACAATGAGCAGTTCTTC
D gene: .; V gene: TRBV3-1/TRBV3-2; J gene: TRBJ1-5; clone size: .; CDR3 protein: CASSQGGQNQPQHF; CDR3 DNA: TGTGCCAGCAGCCAAGGGGGCCAAAATCAGCCCCAGCATTTT
D gene: TRBD2; V gene: TRBV5-1; J gene: TRBJ2-2; clone size: .; CDR3 protein: CASSFGLAGVPNTGELFF; CDR3 DNA: TGCGCCAGCAGCTTCGGACTAGCGGGAGTACCGAACACCGGGGAGCTGTTTTTT
D gene: TRBD1; V gene: TRBV5-4; J gene: TRBJ1-2; clone size: .; CDR3 protein: CASNPDRVGGYTF; CDR3 DNA: TGTGCCAGCAACCCCGACAGGGTTGGCGGCTACACCTTC
D gene: .; V gene: TRBV7-6; J gene: TRBJ2-2; clone size: .; CDR3 protein: CASSLNRAVGELFF; CDR3 DNA: TGTGCCAGCAGCTTAAACAGGGCGGTGGGGGAGCTGTTTTTT
D gene: .; V gene: TRBV9; J gene: TRBJ2-7; clone size: .; CDR3 protein: CASSSPPGGDPEQQYF; CDR3 DNA: TGTGCCAGCAGCTCCCCCCCAGGCGGGGATCCGGAGCAGCAGTACTTC
D gene: TRBD2; V gene: TRBV7-2; J gene: TRBJ2-5; clone size: .; CDR3 protein: CASSQPGLAGWGGETQYF; CDR3 DNA: TGTGCCAGCAGCCAACCGGGCCTAGCGGGGTGGGGCGGGGAGACCCAGTACTTC
D gene: .; V gene: TRBV10-1; J gene: TRBJ2-2; clone size: .; CDR3 protein: CASSESGPGELFF; CDR3 DNA: TGCGCCAGCAGTGAGTCGGGGCCCGGGGAGCTGTTTTTT
D gene: TRBD2; V gene: TRBV27; J gene: TRBJ2-7; clone size: .; CDR3 protein: CASGGAGGTREQYF; CDR3 DNA: TGTGCCAGCGGCGGGGCGGGAGGTACCCGCGAGCAGTACTTC
D gene: .; V gene: TRBV5-1; J gene: TRBJ1-2; clone size: .; CDR3 protein: CASSPLDRSASGYTF; CDR3 DNA: TGCGCCAGCAGCCCCCTAGACAGATCAGCGAGCGGCTACACCTTC
D gene: .; V gene: TRBV11-2; J gene: TRBJ2-7; clone size: .; CDR3 protein: CASSLGGGAYEQYF; CDR3 DNA: TGTGCCAGCAGCTTAGGAGGGGGTGCCTACGAGCAGTACTTC
D gene: .; V gene: TRBV4-2; J gene: TRBJ1-5; clone size: many; CDR3 protein: CASSQANPGSQPQHF; CDR3 DNA: TGTGCCAGCAGCCAAGCAAATCCGGGAAGTCAGCCCCAGCATTTT
D gene: TRBD2; V gene: TRBV11-2; J gene: TRBJ2-1; clone size: few; CDR3 protein: CASSWRRGGSNEQFF; CDR3 DNA: TGTGCCAGCAGCTGGCGACGCGGCGGGAGCAATGAGCAGTTCTTC
D gene: TRBD2; V gene: TRBV7-2; J gene: TRBJ2-3; clone size: .; CDR3 protein: CASSLREPSTDTQYF; CDR3 DNA: TGTGCCAGCAGCTTGCGGGAGCCCTCCACAGATACGCAGTATTTT